This record looks at one T cell receptor (beta chain) sequence and its context. The data were taken from a study of blood T cell repertoires in COVID-19. Turning to the study itself: Acute and convalescent COVID-19 specimens originated in the United States, Italy and Spain. T cells, B-cell-depleted T cells, or PBMCs provided the cDNA or gDNA that served as material.

Germline V gives CDR1 SGHKS, CDR2 YYEKEE (reference sequence). V gave up 6 bases and J gave up 5 bases, with 20 bases separating them. This CDR3 is built from 15 residues. In the authors' workflow: Estimated nucleated cell counts came from reference gene primer amplification. TCRdb's copy holds only in-frame clones and misses some; the assay was immunoSEQ multiplex PCR. From that table come the V and J calls and clone size; the DNA was used to work out D and trimming. The repertoire holds approximately 140,000 clones, more than 70% seen once, with 10% to 15% in the top ten. The receptor's source is a man in his sixties with active or convalescent COVID-19. This chain connects TRBV5-5 to TRBJ1-2; D is ambiguous. Material for sequencing was peripheral blood. CDR3 sequence reads: CASILEPLQSYGYTF. CDR3 bases: TGTGCCAGCATCCTTGAACCTCTACAGAGTTATGGCTACACCTTC.